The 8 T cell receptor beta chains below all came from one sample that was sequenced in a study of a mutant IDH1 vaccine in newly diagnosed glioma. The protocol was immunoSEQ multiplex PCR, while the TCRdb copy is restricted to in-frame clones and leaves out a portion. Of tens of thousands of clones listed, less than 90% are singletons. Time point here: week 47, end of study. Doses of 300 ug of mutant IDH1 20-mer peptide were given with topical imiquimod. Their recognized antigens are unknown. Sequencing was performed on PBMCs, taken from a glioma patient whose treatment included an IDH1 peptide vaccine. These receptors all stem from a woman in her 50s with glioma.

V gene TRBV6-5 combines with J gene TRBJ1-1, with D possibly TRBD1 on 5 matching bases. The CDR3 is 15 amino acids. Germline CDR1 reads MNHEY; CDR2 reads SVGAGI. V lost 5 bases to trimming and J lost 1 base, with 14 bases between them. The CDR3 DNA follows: TGTGCCAGCAGTAAGGGACGTAAATCGAACACTGAAGCTTTCTTT. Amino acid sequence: CASSKGRKSNTEAFF.

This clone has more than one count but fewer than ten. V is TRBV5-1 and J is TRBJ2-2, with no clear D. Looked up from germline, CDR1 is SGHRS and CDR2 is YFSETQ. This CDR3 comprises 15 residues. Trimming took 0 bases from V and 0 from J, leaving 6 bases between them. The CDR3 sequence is CASSLDTTNTGELFF. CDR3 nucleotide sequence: TGCGCCAGCAGCTTGGATACAACGAACACCGGGGAGCTGTTTTTT.

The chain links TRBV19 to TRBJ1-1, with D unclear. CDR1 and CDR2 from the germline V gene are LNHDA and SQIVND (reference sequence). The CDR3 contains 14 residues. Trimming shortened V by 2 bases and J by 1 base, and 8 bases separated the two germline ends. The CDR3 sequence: CASSIISKNTEAFF. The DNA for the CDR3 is TGTGCCAGTAGTATAATCTCGAAGAACACTGAAGCTTTCTTT. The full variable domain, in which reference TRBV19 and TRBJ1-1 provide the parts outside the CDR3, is DGGITQSPKYLFRKEGQNVTLSCEQNLNHDAMYWYRQDPGQGLRLIYYSQIVNDFQKGDIAEGYSVSREKKESFPLTVTSAQKNPTAFYLCASSIISKNTEAFFGQGTRLTVV.

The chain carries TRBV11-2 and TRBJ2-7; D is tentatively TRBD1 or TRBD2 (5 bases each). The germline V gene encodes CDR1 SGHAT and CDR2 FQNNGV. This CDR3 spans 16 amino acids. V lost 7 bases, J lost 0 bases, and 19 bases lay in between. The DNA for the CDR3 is TGTGCCAGCACCCCCTGGGTCGCAGGGAGCTCCTACGAGCAGTACTTC. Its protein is CASTPWVAGSSYEQYF. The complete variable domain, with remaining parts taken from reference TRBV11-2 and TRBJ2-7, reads EAGVAQSPRYKIIEKRQSVAFWCNPISGHATLYWYQQILGQGPKLLIQFQNNGVVDDSQLPKDRFSAERLKGVDSTLKIQPAKLEDSAVYLCASTPWVAGSSYEQYFGPGTRLTVT.

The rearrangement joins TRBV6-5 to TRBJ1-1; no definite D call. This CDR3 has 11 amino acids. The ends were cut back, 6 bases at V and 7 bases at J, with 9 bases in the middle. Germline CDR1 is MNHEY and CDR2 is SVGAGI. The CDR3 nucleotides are TGTGCCAGCAGAGCGGGAAGTGAAGCTTTCTTT. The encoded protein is CASRAGSEAFF.

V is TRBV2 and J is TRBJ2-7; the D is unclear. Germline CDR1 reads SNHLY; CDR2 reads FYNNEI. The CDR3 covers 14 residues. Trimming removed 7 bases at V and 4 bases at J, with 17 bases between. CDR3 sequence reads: CASTSGAPTYEQYF. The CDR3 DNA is TGTGCCAGCACCTCTGGCGCCCCAACTTACGAGCAGTACTTC.

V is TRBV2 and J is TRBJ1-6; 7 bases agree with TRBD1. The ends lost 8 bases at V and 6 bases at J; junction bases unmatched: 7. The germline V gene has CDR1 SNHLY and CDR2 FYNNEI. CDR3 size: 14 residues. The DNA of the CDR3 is TGTGCCAGCCTAAGGGGGCCTGTTAATTCACCCCTCCACTTT. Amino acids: CASLRGPVNSPLHF.

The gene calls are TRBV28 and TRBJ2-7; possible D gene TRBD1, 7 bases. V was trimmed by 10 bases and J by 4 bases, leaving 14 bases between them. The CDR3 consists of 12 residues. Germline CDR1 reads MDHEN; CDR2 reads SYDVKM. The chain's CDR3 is CATAGQLYEQYF. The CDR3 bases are TGTGCCACGGCGGGACAGCTTTACGAGCAGTACTTC.